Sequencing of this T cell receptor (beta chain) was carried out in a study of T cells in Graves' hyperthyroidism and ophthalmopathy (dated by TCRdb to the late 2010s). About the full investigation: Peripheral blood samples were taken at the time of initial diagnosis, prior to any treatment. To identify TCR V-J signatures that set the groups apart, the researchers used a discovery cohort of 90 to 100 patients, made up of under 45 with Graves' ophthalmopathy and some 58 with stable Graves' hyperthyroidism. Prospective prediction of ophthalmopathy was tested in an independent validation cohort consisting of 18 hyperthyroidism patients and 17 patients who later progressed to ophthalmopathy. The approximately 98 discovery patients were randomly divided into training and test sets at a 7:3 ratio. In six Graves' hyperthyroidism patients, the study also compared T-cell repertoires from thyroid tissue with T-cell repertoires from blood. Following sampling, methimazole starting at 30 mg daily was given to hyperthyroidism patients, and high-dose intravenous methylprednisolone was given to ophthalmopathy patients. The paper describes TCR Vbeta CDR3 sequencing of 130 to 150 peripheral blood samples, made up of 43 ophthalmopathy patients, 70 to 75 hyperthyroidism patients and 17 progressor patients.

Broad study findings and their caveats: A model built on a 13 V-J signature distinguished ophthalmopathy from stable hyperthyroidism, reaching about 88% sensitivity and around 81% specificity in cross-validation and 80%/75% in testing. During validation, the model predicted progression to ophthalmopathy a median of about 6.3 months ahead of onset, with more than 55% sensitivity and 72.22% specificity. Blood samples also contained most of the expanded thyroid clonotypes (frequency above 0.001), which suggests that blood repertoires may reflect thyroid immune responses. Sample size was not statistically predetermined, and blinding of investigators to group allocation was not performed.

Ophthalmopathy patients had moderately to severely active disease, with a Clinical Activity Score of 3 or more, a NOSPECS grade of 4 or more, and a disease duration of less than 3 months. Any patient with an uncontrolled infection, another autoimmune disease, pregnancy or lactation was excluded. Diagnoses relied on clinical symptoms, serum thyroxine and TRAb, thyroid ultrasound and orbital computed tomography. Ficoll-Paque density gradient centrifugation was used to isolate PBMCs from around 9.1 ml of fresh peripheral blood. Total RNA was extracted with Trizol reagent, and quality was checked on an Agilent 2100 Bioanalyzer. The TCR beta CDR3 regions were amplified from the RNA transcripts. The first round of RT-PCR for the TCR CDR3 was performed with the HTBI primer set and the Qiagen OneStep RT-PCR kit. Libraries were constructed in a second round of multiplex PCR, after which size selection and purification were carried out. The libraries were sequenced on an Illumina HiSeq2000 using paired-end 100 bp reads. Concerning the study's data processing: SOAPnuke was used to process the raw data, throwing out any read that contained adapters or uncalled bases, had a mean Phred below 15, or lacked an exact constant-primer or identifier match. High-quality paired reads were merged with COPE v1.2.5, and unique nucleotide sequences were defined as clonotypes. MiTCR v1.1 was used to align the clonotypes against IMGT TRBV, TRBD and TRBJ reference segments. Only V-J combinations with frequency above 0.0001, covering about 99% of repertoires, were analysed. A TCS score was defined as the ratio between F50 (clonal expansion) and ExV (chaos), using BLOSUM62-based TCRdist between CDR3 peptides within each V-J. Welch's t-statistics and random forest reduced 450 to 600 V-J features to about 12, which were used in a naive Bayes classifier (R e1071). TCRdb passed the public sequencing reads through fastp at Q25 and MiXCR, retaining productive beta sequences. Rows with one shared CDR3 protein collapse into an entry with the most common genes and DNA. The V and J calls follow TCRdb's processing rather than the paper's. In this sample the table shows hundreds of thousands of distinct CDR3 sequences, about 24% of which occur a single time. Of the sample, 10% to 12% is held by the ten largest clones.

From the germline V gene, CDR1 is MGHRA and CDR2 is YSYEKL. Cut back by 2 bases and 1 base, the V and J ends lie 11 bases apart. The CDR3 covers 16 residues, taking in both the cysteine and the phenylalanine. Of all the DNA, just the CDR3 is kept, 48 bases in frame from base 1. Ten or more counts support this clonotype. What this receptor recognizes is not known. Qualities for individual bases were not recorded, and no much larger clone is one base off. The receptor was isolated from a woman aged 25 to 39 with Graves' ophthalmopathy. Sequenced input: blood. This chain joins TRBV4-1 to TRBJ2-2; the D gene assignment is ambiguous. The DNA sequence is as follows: TGCGCCAGCAGCCAAAATACTGGTTTGAACACCGGGGAGCTGTTTTTT. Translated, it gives CASSQNTGLNTGELFF.